This T cell receptor beta chain was obtained from a study of blood T cell repertoires in COVID-19. CDR1 and CDR2 (germline): LGHDT, YNNKEL (reference sequence). This CDR3 has 16 residues. With 0 bases clipped from V and 5 bases from J, the junction kept 4 bases outside the gene matches. The study assigned cohorts using participant-reported clinical history. Sequencing used immunoSEQ multiplex PCR; TCRdb keeps in-frame clones, though not all of them. In the table there are about 480,000 clones, 88% of which are singletons. The sample holds a few counts of this clone. What was sequenced was PBMCs or T cells enriched from blood (not recorded which). This clonotype was sampled from a woman aged 40 to 50 who had recovered from COVID-19. This chain connects TRBV3-1 (or the pseudogene TRBV3-2) to TRBJ2-2, with 9 nucleotides matching TRBD1. Here the CDR3 reads CASSQDRQGVTGELFF. CDR3 bases: TGTGCCAGCAGCCAAGATAGACAGGGGGTAACCGGGGAGCTGTTTTTT.